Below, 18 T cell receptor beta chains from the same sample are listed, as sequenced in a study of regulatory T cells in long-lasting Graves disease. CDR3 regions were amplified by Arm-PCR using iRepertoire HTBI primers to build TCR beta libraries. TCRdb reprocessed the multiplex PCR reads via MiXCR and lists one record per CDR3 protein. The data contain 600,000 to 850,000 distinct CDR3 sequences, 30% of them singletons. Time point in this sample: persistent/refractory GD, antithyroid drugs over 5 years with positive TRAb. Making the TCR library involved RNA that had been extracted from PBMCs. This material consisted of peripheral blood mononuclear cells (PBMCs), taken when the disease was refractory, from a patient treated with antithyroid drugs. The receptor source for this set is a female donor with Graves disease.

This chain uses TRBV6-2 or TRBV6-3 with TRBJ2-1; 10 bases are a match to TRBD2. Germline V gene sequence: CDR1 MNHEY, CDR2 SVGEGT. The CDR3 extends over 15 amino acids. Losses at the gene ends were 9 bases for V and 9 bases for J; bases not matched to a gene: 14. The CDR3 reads CASGLPSGSSGEQFF. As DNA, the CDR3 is TGTGCCAGTGGTTTGCCTAGCGGGAGTTCGGGTGAGCAGTTCTTC.

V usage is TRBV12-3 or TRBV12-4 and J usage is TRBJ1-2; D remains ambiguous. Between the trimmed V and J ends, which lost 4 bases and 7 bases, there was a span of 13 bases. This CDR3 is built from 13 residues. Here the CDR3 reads CASSYISTPGYTF. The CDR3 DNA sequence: TGTGCCAGCAGTTATATCTCTACGCCTGGCTACACCTTC.

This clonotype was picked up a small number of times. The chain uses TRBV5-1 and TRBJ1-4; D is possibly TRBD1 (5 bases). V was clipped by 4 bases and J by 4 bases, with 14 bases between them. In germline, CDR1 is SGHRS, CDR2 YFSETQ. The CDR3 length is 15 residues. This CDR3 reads CASSGRGPNNEKLFF. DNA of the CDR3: TGCGCCAGCAGCGGCCGGGGCCCCAATAATGAAAAACTGTTTTTT.

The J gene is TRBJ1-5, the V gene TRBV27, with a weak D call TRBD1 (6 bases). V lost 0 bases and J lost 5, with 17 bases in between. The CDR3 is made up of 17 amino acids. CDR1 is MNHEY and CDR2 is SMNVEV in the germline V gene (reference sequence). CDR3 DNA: TGTGCCAGCAGTTTATCGGGGGCAGATTATTTCGATCAGCCCCAGCATTTT. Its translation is CASSLSGADYFDQPQHF.

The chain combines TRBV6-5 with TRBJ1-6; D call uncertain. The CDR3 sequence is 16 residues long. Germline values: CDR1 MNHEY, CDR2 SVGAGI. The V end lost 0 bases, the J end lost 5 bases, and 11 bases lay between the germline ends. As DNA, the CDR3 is TGTGCCAGCAGTTACTCCCCGGGTCCAAATAATTCACCCCTCCACTTT. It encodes CASSYSPGPNNSPLHF.

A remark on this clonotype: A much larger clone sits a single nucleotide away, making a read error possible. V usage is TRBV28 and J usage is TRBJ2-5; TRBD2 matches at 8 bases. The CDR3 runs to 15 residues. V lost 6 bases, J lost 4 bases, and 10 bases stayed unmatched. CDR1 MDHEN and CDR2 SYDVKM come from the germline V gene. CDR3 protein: CASSLAGGGRETQYF. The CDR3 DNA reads TGTGCCAGCAGCTTAGCAGGCGGGGGGCGAGAGACCCAGTACTTC.

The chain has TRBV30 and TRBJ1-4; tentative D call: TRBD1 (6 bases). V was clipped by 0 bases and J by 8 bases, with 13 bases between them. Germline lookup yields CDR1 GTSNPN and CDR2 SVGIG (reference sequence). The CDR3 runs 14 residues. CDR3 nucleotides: TGTGCCTGGAGTGTTATGGGGGGCCACGAAAAACTGTTTTTT. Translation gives CAWSVMGGHEKLFF.

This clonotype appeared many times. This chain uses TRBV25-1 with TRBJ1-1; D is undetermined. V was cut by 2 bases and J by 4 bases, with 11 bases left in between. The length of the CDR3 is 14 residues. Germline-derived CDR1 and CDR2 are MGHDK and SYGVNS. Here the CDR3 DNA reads TGTGCCAGCAGTGAACCCGGACCGGTCACTGAAGCTTTCTTT. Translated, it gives CASSEPGPVTEAFF. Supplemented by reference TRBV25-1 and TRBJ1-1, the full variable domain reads EADIYQTPRYLVIGTGKKITLECSQTMGHDKMYWYQQDPGMELHLIHYSYGVNSTEKGDLSSESTVSRIRTEHFPLTLESARPSHTSQYLCASSEPGPVTEAFFGQGTRLTVV.

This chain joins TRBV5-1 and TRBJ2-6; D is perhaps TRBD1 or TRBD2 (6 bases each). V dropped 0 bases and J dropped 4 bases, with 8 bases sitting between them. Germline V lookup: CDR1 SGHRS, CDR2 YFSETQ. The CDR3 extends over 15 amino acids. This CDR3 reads CASSLAGAGANVLTF. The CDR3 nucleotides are TGCGCCAGCAGCTTGGCGGGGGCCGGGGCCAACGTCCTGACTTTC.

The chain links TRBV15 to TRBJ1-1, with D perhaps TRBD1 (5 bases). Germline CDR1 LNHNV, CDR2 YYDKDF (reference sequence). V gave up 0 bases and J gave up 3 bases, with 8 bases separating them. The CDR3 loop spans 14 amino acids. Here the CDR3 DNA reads TGTGCCACCAGCAGAGATCAAGGGGACACTGAAGCTTTCTTT. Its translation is CATSRDQGDTEAFF.

CDR3 loop: CASSMTGSSETQYF. The DNA of the CDR3 is TGTGCCAGTAGTATGACAGGGTCTAGTGAGACCCAGTACTTC. The chain combines TRBV19 with TRBJ2-5; 7 nucleotides align to TRBD1. The CDR3 loop spans 14 amino acids. V was clipped by 3 bases and J by 5 bases; unmatched bases: 6. Germline lookup yields CDR1 LNHDA and CDR2 SQIVND (reference sequence).

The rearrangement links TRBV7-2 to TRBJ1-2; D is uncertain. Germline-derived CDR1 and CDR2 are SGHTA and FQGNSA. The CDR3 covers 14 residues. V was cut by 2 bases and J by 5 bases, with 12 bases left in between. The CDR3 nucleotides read TGTGCCAGCAGCTTAAGAAGGCGGAGATATGGCTACACCTTC. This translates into CASSLRRRRYGYTF.

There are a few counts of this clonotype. This CDR3 is CASSGTVGGQETQYF. The CDR3 coding sequence is TGTGCCAGCAGTGGGACTGTGGGGGGCCAAGAGACCCAGTACTTC. J is TRBJ2-5 and V is TRBV2, with a possible D match to TRBD2 (6 bases). Per the germline V gene, CDR1 is SNHLY and CDR2 is FYNNEI. CDR3 size: 15 residues. V lost 4 bases and J 1 base, leaving 13 bases between the germline ends.

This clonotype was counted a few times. The CDR3: CASSITRDQETQYF. Written as DNA, the CDR3 is TGTGCCAGTAGTATAACGAGGGACCAAGAGACCCAGTACTTC. V usage is TRBV19 and J usage is TRBJ2-5; the D gene is possibly TRBD2 (5 bases). The germline V and J ends were trimmed by 2 bases and 0 bases, with 7 bases remaining between them. The CDR3 runs to 14 residues. Germline CDR1 reads LNHDA; CDR2 reads SQIVND (reference sequence).

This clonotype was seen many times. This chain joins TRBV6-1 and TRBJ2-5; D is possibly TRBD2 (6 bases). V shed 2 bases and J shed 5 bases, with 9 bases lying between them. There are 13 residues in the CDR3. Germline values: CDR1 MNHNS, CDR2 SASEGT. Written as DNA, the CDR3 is TGTGCCAGCAGTGAATTGGGGAGGGAGACCCAGTACTTC. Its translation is CASSELGRETQYF.

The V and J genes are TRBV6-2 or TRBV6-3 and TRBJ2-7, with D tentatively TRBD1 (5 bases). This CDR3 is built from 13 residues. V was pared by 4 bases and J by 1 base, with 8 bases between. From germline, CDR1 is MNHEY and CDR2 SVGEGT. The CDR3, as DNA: TGTGCCAGCAGTTGGTCAGGGTCCTACGAGCAGTACTTC. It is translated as CASSWSGSYEQYF.

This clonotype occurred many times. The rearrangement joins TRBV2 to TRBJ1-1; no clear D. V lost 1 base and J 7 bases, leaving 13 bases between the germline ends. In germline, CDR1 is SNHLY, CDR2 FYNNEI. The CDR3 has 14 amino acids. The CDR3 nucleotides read TGTGCCAGCAGTGAAGGGGATGGGATGAGTGAAGCTTTCTTT. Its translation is CASSEGDGMSEAFF.

For the CDR3, the DNA is TGCGCCAGCAGCTCGACAGGGGATGGTTCACCCCTCCACTTT. Protein: CASSSTGDGSPLHF. This chain links TRBV5-1 with TRBJ1-6, with 8 nucleotides matching TRBD1. Germline trimming cut 3 bases from V and 9 bases from J; bases unmatched to any gene: 5. Per the germline V gene, CDR1 is SGHRS and CDR2 is YFSETQ. The CDR3 has 14 residues.